This entry is about one TCR beta chain. Its antigen has not been determined. Per-base qualities were not stored, and no clone one base away is much larger. Inclusive of the bounding cysteine and phenylalanine, the CDR3 is 15 residues long. CDR3 DNA only is kept here, 45 bases in frame from base 1. Cut back by 11 bases and 0 bases, the V and J ends lie 14 bases apart. Per the germline V gene (reference sequence), LNHDA is the CDR1 and SQIVND is the CDR2. Libraries came from 5' RACE. Sequencer: Illumina HiSeq 2500. A second PCR of roughly 6 to 11 cycles was performed with a sample-barcoded 5' primer and a J-beta primer mix. Each TCR beta cDNA molecule received a unique molecular identifier from a template-switch 5' adaptor carrying 12 random nucleotides. Each sample yielded at least 3 million CDR3-containing paired-end reads. All of the RNA was converted into first-strand cDNA using the Mint cDNA synthesis kit, with a TRBC-specific oligonucleotide serving as the primer. Following uracil-DNA glycosylase treatment, a first 18-cycle PCR with universal primers M1SS and BC2_uni_R was performed on all cDNA. As for the authors' bioinformatics: For normalization, 1 million high-quality reads were randomly selected from each sample, with every read carrying a distinct molecular identifier. Reads with shared molecular identifiers were discarded instead of being binned into consensus sequences. CDR3 identification, clonotype clustering and error correction used MiTCR with a Q25 quality threshold and the strictest error-elimination algorithm. A nonparametric unseen species model with Euler transformation was used to estimate lower-bound total TCR beta diversity. The raw public reads went through TCRdb reprocessing: fastp at Q25, MiXCR clone calling, in-frame beta chains kept. Identical CDR3 proteins give one entry, which carries the most common genes and DNA. TCRdb assigned the V and J calls; the authors' analysis was not used. A total of roughly 2 million distinct CDR3 sequences appear in this sample, 49% of them only once. Over 2% of the sample rests with the top ten.

This entry comes from a study of blood T cells in healthy people across ages (dated by TCRdb to between 2014 and 2017). As for the study more broadly: In model experiments, template switching captured about one uniquely barcoded TCR beta cDNA molecule for every two T cells. Using deep sequencing normalized with unique cDNA molecular identifiers, the study measured how TCR beta repertoire diversity changes with age. The donors were split into four age groups: young (average about 16 years), middle-aged (roughly 42), aged (approximately 60) and long-lived (under 90). To avoid experimental bias, donors of different ages were distributed randomly across sequencing lanes. For two donors (one aged 18 to 29 and one aged 80 or older), the study analyzed two additional independent replicas of 1 million unique cDNA reads from the same blood draw. Study-wide findings and limitations: As age increased, observed TCR beta diversity per million T cells dropped in a roughly linear way, and a significant reduction was already evident by age roughly 36. Observed TCR beta diversity correlated strongly with the percentage of naive T cells measured by flow cytometry. The CMV infection status of donors was not known, potentially confounding age-related changes in expanded clonotypes. Estimates of total diversity from one million sequenced T cells were regarded as lower bounds and underestimates. Bulk unsorted PBMC profiling prevented conclusive comparison of naive and antigen-experienced compartments. Compared with the aged group, the long-lived group had more naive CD4+ T cells, fewer expanded clones and increased TCR diversity, suggesting age selection.

Donors were about 36 systemically healthy Caucasian individuals from Russia aged roughly 6 to 90 years. Each donor gave roughly 9.5 milliliters of peripheral blood, collected into EDTA-treated Vacutainer tubes. Ficoll-Paque density-gradient centrifugation was used to isolate PBMCs, with at least 7 million per sample. Total RNA was extracted from PBMCs with Trizol reagent, with at least 6 micrograms obtained per sample. For every donor, an aliquot of PBMCs went through flow cytometry to measure the percentages of naive CD45RAhigh/CD27high T cells. What was sequenced was blood. This sequence uses TRBV19 and TRBJ2-6; a tentative D match to TRBD1 spans 5 bases. The sequence came from a woman in her thirties or forties in good health. For the CDR3, the sequence is CASDRHSSGANVLTF. The DNA is TGTGCCTCAGACAGACATAGCTCTGGGGCCAACGTCCTGACTTTC.